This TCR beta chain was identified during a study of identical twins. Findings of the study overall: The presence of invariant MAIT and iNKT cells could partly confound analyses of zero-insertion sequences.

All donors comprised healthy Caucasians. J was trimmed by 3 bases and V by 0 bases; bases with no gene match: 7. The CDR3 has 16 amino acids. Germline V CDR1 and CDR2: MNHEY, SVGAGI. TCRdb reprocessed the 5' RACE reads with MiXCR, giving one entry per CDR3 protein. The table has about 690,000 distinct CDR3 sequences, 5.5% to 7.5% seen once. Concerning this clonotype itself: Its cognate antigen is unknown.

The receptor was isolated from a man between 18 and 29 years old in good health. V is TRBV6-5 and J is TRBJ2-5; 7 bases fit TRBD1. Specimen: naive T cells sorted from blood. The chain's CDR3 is CASSYSGQGVEETQYF. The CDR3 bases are TGTGCCAGCAGTTACTCGGGTCAGGGGGTCGAAGAGACCCAGTACTTC.